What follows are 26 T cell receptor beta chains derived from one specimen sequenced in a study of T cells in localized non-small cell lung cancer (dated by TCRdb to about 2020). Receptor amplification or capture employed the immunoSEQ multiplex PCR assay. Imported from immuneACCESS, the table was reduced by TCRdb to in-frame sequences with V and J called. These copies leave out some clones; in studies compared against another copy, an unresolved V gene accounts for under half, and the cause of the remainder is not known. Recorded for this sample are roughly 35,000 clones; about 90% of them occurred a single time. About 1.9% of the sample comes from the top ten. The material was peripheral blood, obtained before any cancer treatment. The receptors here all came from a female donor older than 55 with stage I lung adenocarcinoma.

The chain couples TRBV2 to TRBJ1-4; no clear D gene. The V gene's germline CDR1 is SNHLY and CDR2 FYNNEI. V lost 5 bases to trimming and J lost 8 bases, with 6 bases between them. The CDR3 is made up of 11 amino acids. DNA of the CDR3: TGTGCCAGCAGTTTAGGGGAAAAACTGTTTTTT. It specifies CASSLGEKLFF.

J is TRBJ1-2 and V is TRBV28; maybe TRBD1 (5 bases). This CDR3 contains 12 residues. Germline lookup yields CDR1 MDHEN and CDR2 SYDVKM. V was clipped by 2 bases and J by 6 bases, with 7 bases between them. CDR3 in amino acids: CASSLQDNGYTF. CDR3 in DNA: TGTGCCAGCAGTTTACAGGACAATGGCTACACCTTC.

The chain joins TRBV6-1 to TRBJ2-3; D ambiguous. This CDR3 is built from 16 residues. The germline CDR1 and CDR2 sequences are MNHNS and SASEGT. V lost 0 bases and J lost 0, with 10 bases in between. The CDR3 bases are TGTGCCAGCAGTGAAGCCCCGCGGTTGAGCACAGATACGCAGTATTTT. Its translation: CASSEAPRLSTDTQYF.

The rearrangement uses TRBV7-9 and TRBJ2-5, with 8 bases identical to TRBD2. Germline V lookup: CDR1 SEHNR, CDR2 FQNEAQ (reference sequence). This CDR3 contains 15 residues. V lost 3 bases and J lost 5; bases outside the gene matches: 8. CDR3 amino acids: CASSFGAGAGETQYF. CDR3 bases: TGTGCCAGCAGCTTTGGAGCGGGGGCTGGGGAGACCCAGTACTTC.

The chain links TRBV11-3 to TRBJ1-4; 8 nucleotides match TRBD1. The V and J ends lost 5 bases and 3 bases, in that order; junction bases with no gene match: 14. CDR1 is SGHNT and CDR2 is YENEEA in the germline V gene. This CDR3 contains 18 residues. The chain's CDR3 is CASSGRRDRRLANEKLFF. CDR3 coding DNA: TGTGCCAGCAGCGGACGCCGGGACAGGAGGTTAGCTAATGAAAAACTGTTTTTT. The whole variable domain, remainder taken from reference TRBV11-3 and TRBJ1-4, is EAGVVQSPRYKIIEKKQPVAFWCNPISGHNTLYWYLQNLGQGPELLIRYENEEAVDDSQLPKDRFSAERLKGVDSTLKIQPAELGDSAVYLCASSGRRDRRLANEKLFFGSGTQLSVL.

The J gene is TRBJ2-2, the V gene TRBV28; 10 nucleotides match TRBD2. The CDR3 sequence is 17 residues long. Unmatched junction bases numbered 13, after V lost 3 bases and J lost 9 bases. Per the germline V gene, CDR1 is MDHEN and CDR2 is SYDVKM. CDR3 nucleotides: TGTGCCAGCAGTTTTCCCTCGGGAACTAGCGGGGCTAGGGAGCTGTTTTTT. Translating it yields CASSFPSGTSGARELFF.

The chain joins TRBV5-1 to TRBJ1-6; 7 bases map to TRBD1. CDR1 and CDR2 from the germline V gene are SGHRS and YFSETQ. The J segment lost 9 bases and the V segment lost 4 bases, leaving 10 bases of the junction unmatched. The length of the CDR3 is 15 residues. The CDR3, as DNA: TGCGCCAGCAGCGGGGGACAGTCAACGGGTTCACCCCTCCACTTT. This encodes CASSGGQSTGSPLHF.

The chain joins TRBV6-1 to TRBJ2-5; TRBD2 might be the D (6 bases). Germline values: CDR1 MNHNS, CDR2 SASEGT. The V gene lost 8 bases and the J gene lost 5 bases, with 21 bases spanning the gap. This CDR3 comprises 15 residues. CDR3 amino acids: CASRGLIGNPETQYF. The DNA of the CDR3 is TGTGCCAGCCGCGGACTAATCGGTAATCCGGAGACCCAGTACTTC.

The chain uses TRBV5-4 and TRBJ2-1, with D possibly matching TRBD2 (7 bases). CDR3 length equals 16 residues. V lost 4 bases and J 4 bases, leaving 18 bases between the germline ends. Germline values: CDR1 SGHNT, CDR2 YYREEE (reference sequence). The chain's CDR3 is CASSPGGGAIYNEQFF. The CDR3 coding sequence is TGTGCCAGCAGCCCCGGAGGGGGGGCAATATACAATGAGCAGTTCTTC.

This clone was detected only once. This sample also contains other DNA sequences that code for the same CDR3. This CDR3 reads CASSVGGVNTEAFF. The CDR3, as DNA: TGTGCCAGCAGCGTTGGGGGAGTGAACACTGAAGCTTTCTTT. The rearrangement links TRBV9 to TRBJ1-1; maybe TRBD1 (5 bases). Trimming pared 2 bases from V and 0 bases from J, leaving 8 bases between. CDR1 SGDLS and CDR2 YYNGEE come from the germline V gene. CDR3 length equals 14 residues.

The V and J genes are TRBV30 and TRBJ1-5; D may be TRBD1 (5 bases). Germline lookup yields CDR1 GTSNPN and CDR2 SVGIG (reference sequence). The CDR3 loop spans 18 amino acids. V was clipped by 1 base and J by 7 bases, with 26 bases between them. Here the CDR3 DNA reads TGTGCCTGGAGTGCCCGCTCCTTCGGGACGGGCGAGGGGCAGCCCCAGCATTTT. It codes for CAWSARSFGTGEGQPQHF.

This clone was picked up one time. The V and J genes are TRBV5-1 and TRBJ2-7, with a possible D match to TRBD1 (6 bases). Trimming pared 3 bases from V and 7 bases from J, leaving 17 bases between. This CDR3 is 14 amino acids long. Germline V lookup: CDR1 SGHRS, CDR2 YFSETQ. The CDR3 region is CASSSARGPDEQYF. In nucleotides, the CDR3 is TGCGCCAGCAGCTCAGCCAGGGGACCAGATGAGCAGTACTTC.

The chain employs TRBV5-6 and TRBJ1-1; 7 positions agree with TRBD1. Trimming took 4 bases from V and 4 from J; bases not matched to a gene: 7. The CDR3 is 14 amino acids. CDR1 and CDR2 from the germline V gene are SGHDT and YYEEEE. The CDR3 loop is CASSETGKGTEAFF. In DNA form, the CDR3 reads TGTGCCAGCAGCGAGACAGGGAAGGGCACTGAAGCTTTCTTT.

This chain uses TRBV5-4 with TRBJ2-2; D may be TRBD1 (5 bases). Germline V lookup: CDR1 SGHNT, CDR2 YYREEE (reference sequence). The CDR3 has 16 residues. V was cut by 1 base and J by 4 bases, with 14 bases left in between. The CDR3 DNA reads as TGTGCCAGCAGCTTGTTTGGCAGGGTCGCCACCGGGGAGCTGTTTTTT. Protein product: CASSLFGRVATGELFF. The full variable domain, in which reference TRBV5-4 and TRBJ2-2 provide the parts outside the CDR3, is ETGVTQSPTHLIKTRGQQVTLRCSSQSGHNTVSWYQQALGQGPQFIFQYYREEENGRGNFPPRFSGLQFPNYSSELNVNALELDDSALYLCASSLFGRVATGELFFGEGSRLTVL.

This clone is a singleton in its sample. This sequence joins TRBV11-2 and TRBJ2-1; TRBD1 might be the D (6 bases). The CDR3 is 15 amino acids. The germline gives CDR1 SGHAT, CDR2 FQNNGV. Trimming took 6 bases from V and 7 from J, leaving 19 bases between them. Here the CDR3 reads CASSLFRGIENEQFF. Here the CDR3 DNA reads TGTGCCAGCAGTCTCTTCAGGGGCATCGAGAATGAGCAGTTCTTC.

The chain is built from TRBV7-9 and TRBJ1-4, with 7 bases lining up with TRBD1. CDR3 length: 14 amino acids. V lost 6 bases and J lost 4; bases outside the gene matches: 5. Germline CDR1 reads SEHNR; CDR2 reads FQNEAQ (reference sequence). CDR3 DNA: TGTGCCAGCAGTTCTGGGACAGTTAATGAAAAACTGTTTTTT. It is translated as CASSSGTVNEKLFF.

CDR3 region: CASSDVRGLGDTEAFF. The CDR3 DNA reads TGTGCCAGCAGTGATGTAAGGGGGCTGGGAGACACTGAAGCTTTCTTT. The genes are TRBV25-1 and TRBJ1-1, with TRBD1 matching over 7 bases. The trim removed 3 bases at V and 3 bases at J, leaving 10 bases unmatched. There are 16 residues in the CDR3. CDR1 MGHDK and CDR2 SYGVNS come from the germline V gene.

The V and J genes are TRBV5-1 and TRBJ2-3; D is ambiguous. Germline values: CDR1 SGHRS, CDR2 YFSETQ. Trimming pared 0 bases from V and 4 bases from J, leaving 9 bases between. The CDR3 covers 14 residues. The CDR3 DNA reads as TGCGCCAGCAGCTTGGGCCCCGTTGCAGATACGCAGTATTTT. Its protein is CASSLGPVADTQYF.

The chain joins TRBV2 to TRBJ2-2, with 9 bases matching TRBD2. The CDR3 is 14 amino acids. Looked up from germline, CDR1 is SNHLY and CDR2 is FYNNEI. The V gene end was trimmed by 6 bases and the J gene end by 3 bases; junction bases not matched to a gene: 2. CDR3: CASSERGDTGELFF. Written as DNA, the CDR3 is TGTGCCAGCAGCGAGCGGGGGGACACCGGGGAGCTGTTTTTT. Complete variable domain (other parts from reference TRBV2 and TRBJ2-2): EPEVTQTPSHQVTQMGQEVILRCVPISNHLYFYWYRQILGQKVEFLVSFYNNEISEKSEIFDDQFSVERPDGSNFTLKIRSTKLEDSAMYFCASSERGDTGELFFGEGSRLTVL.

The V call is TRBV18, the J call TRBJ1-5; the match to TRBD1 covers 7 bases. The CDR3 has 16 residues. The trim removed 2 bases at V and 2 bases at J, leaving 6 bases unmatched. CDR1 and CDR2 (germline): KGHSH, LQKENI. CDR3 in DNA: TGTGCCAGCTCACCAAGAGGACAGGTTGGCAATCAGCCCCAGCATTTT. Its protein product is CASSPRGQVGNQPQHF.

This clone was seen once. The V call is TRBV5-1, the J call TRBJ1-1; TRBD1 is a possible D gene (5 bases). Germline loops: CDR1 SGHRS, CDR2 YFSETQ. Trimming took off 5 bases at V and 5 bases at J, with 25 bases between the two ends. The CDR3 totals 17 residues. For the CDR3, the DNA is TGCGCCAGCAGTCTGGATCCAGGGTTAGTTTACGGAACTGAAGCTTTCTTT. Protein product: CASSLDPGLVYGTEAFF. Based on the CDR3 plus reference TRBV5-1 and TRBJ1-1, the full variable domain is KAGVTQTPRYLIKTRGQQVTLSCSPISGHRSVSWYQQTPGQGLQFLFEYFSETQRNKGNFPGRFSGRQFSNSRSEMNVSTLELGDSALYLCASSLDPGLVYGTEAFFGQGTRLTVV.

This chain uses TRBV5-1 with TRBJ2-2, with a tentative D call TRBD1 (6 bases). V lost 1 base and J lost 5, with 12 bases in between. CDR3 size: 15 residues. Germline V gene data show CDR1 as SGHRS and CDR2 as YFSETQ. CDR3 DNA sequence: TGCGCCAGCAGCTTGAATGAAGGGGGAACCGGGGAGCTGTTTTTT. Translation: CASSLNEGGTGELFF.

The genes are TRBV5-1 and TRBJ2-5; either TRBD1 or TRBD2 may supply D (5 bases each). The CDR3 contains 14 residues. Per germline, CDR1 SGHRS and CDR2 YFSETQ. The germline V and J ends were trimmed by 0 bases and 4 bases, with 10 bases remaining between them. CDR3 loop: CASSLVEGRETQYF. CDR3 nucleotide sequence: TGCGCCAGCAGCTTGGTCGAGGGGAGAGAGACCCAGTACTTC.

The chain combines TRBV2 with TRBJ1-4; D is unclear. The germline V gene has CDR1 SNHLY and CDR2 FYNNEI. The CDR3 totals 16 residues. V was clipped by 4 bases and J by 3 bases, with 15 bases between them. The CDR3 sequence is CASSALSGSANEKLFF. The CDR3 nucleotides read TGTGCCAGCAGTGCCTTATCAGGTTCGGCTAATGAAAAACTGTTTTTT.

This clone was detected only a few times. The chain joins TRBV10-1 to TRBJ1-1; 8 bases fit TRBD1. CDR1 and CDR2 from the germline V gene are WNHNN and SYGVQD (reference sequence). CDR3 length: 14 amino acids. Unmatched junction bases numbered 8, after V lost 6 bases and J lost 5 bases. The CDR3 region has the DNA TGCGCCAGCAGGGGGGACAGGTGGGGTACTGAAGCTTTCTTT. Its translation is CASRGDRWGTEAFF.

CDR3 protein: CASSDRLGSYEQYF. The CDR3 region has the DNA TGTGCCAGCAGTGACAGACTAGGGTCCTACGAGCAGTACTTC. The chain combines TRBV6-5 with TRBJ2-7, with D possibly matching TRBD2 (6 bases). Germline CDR1 is MNHEY and CDR2 is SVGAGI. V was cut by 5 bases and J by 1 base, with 12 bases left in between. The CDR3 is 14 residues long.